The T cell receptor beta chain under discussion was sequenced for a study of blood T cell repertoires in COVID-19 (dated by TCRdb to about 2020). Some background on the complete study: Samples from collaborators originated in the United States, Italy and Spain and spanned both the acute and convalescent phases of COVID-19. The prospective study material was composed of cDNA or gDNA derived from T cells, B-cell-depleted T cells, or PBMCs. Subjects who had been exposed to COVID-19, were actively infected with it, or had recovered from it provided the deeply sampled blood TCRbeta repertoires that made up the dataset. The repertoires were released in a freely available public database meant as a resource for research on the immune response to SARS-CoV-2. Samples were obtained from the ongoing ImmuneRACE study (first 160 participants) and from over 1,000 subjects provided by 6 global collaborators. A de-identified subject ID, COVID-19 status, age in years and sex were almost always included in the sample metadata. Where HLA class I and class II types were available, the types were taken from metadata supplied by the sample provider, not from assay-based typing.

A distance of 11 bases separates the germline ends of V and J, which lose 5 bases and 1 base respectively. The germline V gene (reference sequence) yields GTSNPN for CDR1 and SVGIG for CDR2. The CDR3 sequence holds 14 residues, the cysteine and phenylalanine included. Only the CDR3 DNA stays, 42 bases, in frame from base 1. TCRbeta CDR3 regions were amplified from genomic DNA using the immunoSEQ Assay, a bias-controlled multiplex PCR. As for the original processing: Within the assay, amplification of reference gene primers was used to estimate how many nucleated cells each sample contained. Sequence reads were collapsed and filtered to measure the absolute abundance of every unique TCRbeta CDR3 rearrangement. For each sample, productive Simpson clonality was calculated by taking the square root of Simpson's diversity index across productive rearrangements. TCRdb obtained this table from immuneACCESS and retained in-frame rearrangements with V and J assigned. These tables miss some clones; where compared with another copy, unresolved V genes account for less than half of the shortfall, and the remainder is unexplained. V, J and clone size are taken as reported in that table, and D and trimming were inferred from the DNA itself. The sample contains some 280,000 clones, approximately 80% of them found a single time. The biggest ten clones account for approximately 3.8% of the sample.

On this clone: Its antigen remains undetermined. No clone much larger than this one lies a single base away; base qualities are absent.

The full study reports these points: The amount of clinical and demographic metadata varied by source and participant and was provided uncurated.

Collaborating institutions collected whole blood in K2EDTA tubes following their own protocols. For TCRbeta analysis, collaborator samples were shipped as frozen whole blood, as isolated PBMCs, or as DNA extracted from either sample type. Sequencing was carried out using peripheral blood. The rearrangement joined TRBV30 to TRBJ2-2; 5 matching bases give a weak D call of TRBD2. The TCR originated in a woman aged 45 to 65 with active or convalescent COVID-19. The CDR3: CAWDRTGNTGELFF. The nucleotide sequence is given as TGTGCCTGGGACCGGACTGGGAACACCGGGGAGCTGTTTTTT.